The rows below give T cell receptor beta chains drawn from one sample of a study of blood T cell repertoires in COVID-19. Sequencing used immunoSEQ multiplex PCR; TCRdb keeps in-frame clones, though not all of them. The data contain under 60,000 clones, around four fifths of them singletons. Sequenced input: peripheral blood. Receptor source: a man aged 55-75 years with acute or convalescent COVID-19. CDR3s include the opening cysteine and the closing phenylalanine or tryptophan. D genes are given only for firm matches. Size tells how often a clone was seen (once, few, many) or the class of an expanded clone, and some rows leave it out.

size	V	J	D	CDR3	DNA
.	TRBV14	TRBJ2-1	.	CASSPRQSYNEQFF	TGTGCCAGCAGCCCTCGACAGAGCTACAATGAGCAGTTCTTC
.	TRBV5-1	TRBJ1-4	TRBD1	CASSLEDRGKLFF	TGCGCCAGCAGCTTGGAGGACAGGGGAAAACTGTTTTTT
many	TRBV7-9	TRBJ2-1	.	CASSLALAICNEQFF	TGTGCCAGCAGCTTAGCTCTAGCAATATGCAATGAGCAGTTCTTC
once	TRBV9	TRBJ2-1	TRBD2	CASSSGLAGGYSSYNEQFF	TGTGCCAGCAGCTCCGGACTAGCGGGGGGGTATAGCTCCTACAATGAGCAGTTCTTC
.	TRBV29-1	TRBJ1-1	.	CSVDPSRRRETEAFF	TGCAGCGTCGACCCCTCCCGCAGGAGGGAGACTGAAGCTTTCTTT
.	TRBV9	TRBJ2-4	TRBD1	CASSVDPGQGVKNIQYF	TGTGCCAGCAGCGTAGACCCGGGACAGGGGGTCAAAAACATTCAGTACTTC
once	TRBV24-1	TRBJ2-1	TRBD2	CATSSARGGYYEQFF	TGTGCCACCAGCAGCGCACGCGGGGGTTACTATGAGCAGTTCTTC
.	TRBV27	TRBJ1-1	.	CASSLGGINTEAFF	TGTGCCAGCAGTTTGGGAGGCATCAACACTGAAGCTTTCTTT
.	TRBV24-1	TRBJ1-2	.	CATSVAGLGYTF	TGTGCCACCAGTGTTGCGGGGCTCGGCTACACCTTC
.	TRBV5-4	TRBJ2-7	TRBD2	CASSSRGGNLEQYF	TGTGCCAGCAGCTCTCGGGGGGGGAATCTTGAGCAGTACTTC
.	TRBV6-2/TRBV6-3	TRBJ2-5	TRBD1	CASSYSGTAFGETQYF	TGTGCCAGCAGTTACTCTGGGACAGCCTTCGGGGAGACCCAGTACTTC
.	TRBV29-1	TRBJ2-7	.	CSVLSTSSQAEQYF	TGCAGCGTCCTTAGTACTAGCTCCCAGGCTGAGCAGTACTTC
.	TRBV4-1	TRBJ1-1	TRBD1	CASSQTGVPEAFF	TGCGCCAGCAGCCAGACAGGGGTCCCTGAAGCTTTCTTT
.	TRBV9	TRBJ1-1	.	CASTPLTQVQNTEAFF	TGTGCCAGCACCCCACTTACACAGGTACAGAACACTGAAGCTTTCTTT
once	TRBV24-1	TRBJ2-3	.	CATSDNRGATDTQYF	TGTGCCACCAGTGATAACCGGGGAGCCACAGATACGCAGTATTTT
.	TRBV9	TRBJ1-2	.	CASSGIIANYGYTF	TGTGCCAGCAGCGGTATCATAGCTAACTATGGCTACACCTTC
.	TRBV28	TRBJ2-7	TRBD1	CASSPAGGAYEQYF	TGTGCCAGCAGTCCAGCAGGGGGAGCCTACGAGCAGTACTTC
.	TRBV5-1	TRBJ1-2	TRBD1	CASSLGQGIGGYTF	TGCGCCAGCAGCTTGGGACAGGGGATTGGTGGCTACACCTTC
.	TRBV5-1	TRBJ1-2	.	CASSTGTAVGYGYTF	TGCGCCAGCAGCACCGGGACTGCGGTGGGCTATGGCTACACCTTC
.	TRBV6-5	TRBJ1-2	.	CASRSQGFGYGYTF	TGTGCCAGCAGAAGCCAGGGGTTCGGCTATGGCTACACCTTC
.	TRBV4-1	TRBJ2-2	TRBD1	CASSQDPRGRNTGELFF	TGCGCCAGCAGCCAAGATCCGAGGGGGCGGAACACCGGGGAGCTGTTTTTT
.	TRBV6-5	TRBJ2-5	TRBD2	CASSQLAGDSETQYF	TGTGCCAGCAGCCAACTAGCGGGGGATTCGGAGACCCAGTACTTC
.	TRBV18	TRBJ2-1	.	CASSPSRDNEQFF	TGTGCCAGCTCACCATCCAGGGACAATGAGCAGTTCTTC
.	TRBV7-3	TRBJ2-3	TRBD2	CASSLTALAGGTDTQYF	TGTGCCAGCAGCTTAACTGCTCTAGCGGGGGGCACAGATACGCAGTATTTT
once	TRBV18	TRBJ1-5	TRBD1	CASSATGEYQPQHF	TGTGCCAGCTCAGCGACAGGGGAATATCAGCCCCAGCATTTT
.	TRBV7-2	TRBJ2-7	.	CASSWTIRGEQYF	TGTGCCAGCAGCTGGACCATAAGGGGGGAGCAGTACTTC
.	TRBV21-1	TRBJ1-2	.	CATRGSISTRGGYTF	TGTGCCACCAGAGGTAGCATCAGCACCAGGGGCGGCTACACCTTC
few	TRBV18	TRBJ1-1	.	CASSPAGARTEAFF	TGTGCCAGCTCACCAGCGGGGGCTCGGACTGAAGCTTTCTTT
few	TRBV9	TRBJ1-1	.	CASSVGLAYSEAFF	TGTGCCAGCAGCGTAGGTTTAGCTTATAGTGAAGCTTTCTTT
.	TRBV6-5	TRBJ1-1	.	CASSHGTLNTEAFF	TGTGCCAGCAGTCACGGGACACTGAACACTGAAGCTTTCTTT
.	TRBV7-9	TRBJ1-2	TRBD1	CASSSQGVYGYTF	TGTGCCAGCAGCTCTCAGGGGGTATATGGCTACACCTTC
once	TRBV10-3	TRBJ1-2	TRBD1	CAISEGQGALYGYTF	TGTGCCATCAGTGAGGGACAGGGGGCATTATATGGCTACACCTTC